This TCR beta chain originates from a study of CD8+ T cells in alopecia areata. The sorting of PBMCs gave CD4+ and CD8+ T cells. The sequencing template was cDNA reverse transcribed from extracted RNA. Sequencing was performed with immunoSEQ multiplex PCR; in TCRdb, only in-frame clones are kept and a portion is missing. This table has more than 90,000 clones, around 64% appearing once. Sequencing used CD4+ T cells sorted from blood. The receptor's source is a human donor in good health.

The CDR3 protein is CASSQGGLATYEQYF. CDR3 nucleotide sequence: TGCGCCAGCAGCCAAGGGGGCCTAGCCACCTACGAGCAGTACTTC. The chain has TRBV4-1 and TRBJ2-7; either TRBD1 or TRBD2 may fit D (5 bases each). V dropped 1 base and J dropped 2 bases, with 12 bases sitting between them. Germline CDR1 MGHRA, CDR2 YSYEKL. The CDR3 loop spans 15 amino acids.